Presented here are 23 T cell receptor beta chains from one specimen sequenced in a study of T cell repertoires in cytomegalovirus infection. TCRdb analysed the reads with MiXCR anew, one entry per CDR3 protein. The sample yields approximately 140,000 distinct CDR3 sequences, approximately 24% seen once. These receptors have no identified antigens. Specimen: PBMCs, sequenced either directly or after in vitro stimulation (not recorded which). All receptors come from a human donor in good health (CMV status not recorded). Some clones in this sample may be carry-over from other donors' samples.

This clonotype was detected only a few times. This chain uses TRBV7-9 with TRBJ2-2; 12 nucleotides line up with TRBD2. In germline, CDR1 is SEHNR, CDR2 FQNEAQ (reference sequence). CDR3 size: 16 residues. Losses at the gene ends were 6 bases for V and 5 bases for J; bases not matched to a gene: 7. The CDR3 sequence is CASRQTTSGSTGELFF. Here the CDR3 DNA reads TGTGCCAGCAGACAGACGACTAGCGGGAGTACCGGGGAGCTGTTTTTT.

The chain employs TRBV20-1 and TRBJ1-2; D is uncertain. Germline V gene sequence: CDR1 DFQATT, CDR2 SNEGSKA (reference sequence). This CDR3 region has 10 residues. Trimming left V 7 bases short and J 4 bases short, with 7 bases between. The CDR3 bases are TGCAGTGTTTGGAGCTATGGCTACACCTTC. It is translated as CSVWSYGYTF.

The CDR3 DNA is TGTGCCAGTAGTCCAGGGGGCGAAGCGCAGTATTTT. Translating it yields CASSPGGEAQYF. This sequence joins TRBV19 and TRBJ2-3, with TRBD1 matching over 8 bases. Germline lookup yields CDR1 LNHDA and CDR2 SQIVND (reference sequence). This CDR3 is built from 12 residues. V trimming: 5 bases; J trimming: 10 bases; junction bases outside the gene matches: 5.

This clonotype was observed many times. The chain carries TRBV7-2 and TRBJ2-5, with 8 bases lining up with TRBD2. This CDR3 is 14 amino acids long. V lost 3 bases, J lost 4 bases, and 4 bases stayed unmatched. CDR1 is SGHTA and CDR2 is FQGNSA in the germline V gene. CDR3 protein: CASSLVGGGETQYF. Written as DNA, the CDR3 is TGTGCCAGCAGCTTGGTCGGGGGGGGAGAGACCCAGTACTTC.

This clonotype showed up many times. The chain joins TRBV11-3 to TRBJ2-3, with 7 bases fitting TRBD2. This CDR3 spans 15 amino acids. Germline CDR1 is SGHNT and CDR2 is YENEEA. J lost 1 base, V lost 7 bases, and 8 bases had no gene match. The CDR3 DNA follows: TGTGCCAGCACTTTCGGGGGGAGAGGCACAGATACGCAGTATTTT. Its translation is CASTFGGRGTDTQYF.

This chain joins TRBV7-8 and TRBJ2-1; 7 nucleotides match TRBD2. After removal of 1 base from V and 4 bases from J, the junction contained 4 bases not matched to a gene. The V gene's germline CDR1 is SGHVS and CDR2 FQNEAQ. The CDR3 covers 15 residues. Written as DNA, the CDR3 is TGTGCCAGCAGCTTAGATCAGCGGGAATACAATGAGCAGTTCTTC. Protein sequence: CASSLDQREYNEQFF. Looking up the rest from reference TRBV7-8 and TRBJ2-1 gives the full variable domain: GAGVSQSPRYKVAKRGQDVALRCDPISGHVSLFWYQQALGQGPEFLTYFQNEAQLDKSGLPSDRFFAERPEGSVSTLKIQRTQQEDSAVYLCASSLDQREYNEQFFGPGTRLTVL.

This clonotype turned up a few times. This chain links TRBV10-2 with TRBJ2-1; D unclear. V was clipped by 7 bases and J by 0 bases, with 13 bases between them. The CDR3 has 15 residues. Germline V lookup: CDR1 WSHSY, CDR2 SAAADI. The CDR3 DNA sequence: TGCGCCAGCAAATCCCAACCAGCCTCCTACAATGAGCAGTTCTTC. Protein sequence: CASKSQPASYNEQFF.

This clonotype was seen repeatedly, ten times or more. The chain joins TRBV7-8 to TRBJ2-1; 7 nucleotides agree with TRBD2. Germline CDR1 reads SGHVS; CDR2 reads FQNEAQ. Germline trimming cut 5 bases from V and 0 bases from J; bases unmatched to any gene: 10. The CDR3 covers 17 residues. CDR3: CASSLQRLAYSYNEQFF. The CDR3 coding sequence is TGTGCCAGCAGCCTCCAAAGACTAGCTTACTCCTACAATGAGCAGTTCTTC.

V and J are TRBV5-1 and TRBJ2-1, with 15 bases matching TRBD2. The length of the CDR3 is 19 residues. The V segment lost 4 bases and the J segment 1 base; nucleotides outside the gene matches: 9. The germline CDR1 and CDR2 sequences are SGHRS and YFSETQ. The CDR3 DNA is TGCGCCAGCAGCCCGGGACTAGCGGGAGGATTCCCTTCCTACAATGAGCAGTTCTTC. Encoded protein: CASSPGLAGGFPSYNEQFF.

This clonotype was counted only a few times. The rearrangement uses TRBV4-1 and TRBJ1-4, with TRBD1 as a possible D gene (5 bases). This CDR3 is built from 17 residues. CDR1 and CDR2 (germline): MGHRA, YSYEKL. V dropped 2 bases and J dropped 0 bases, with 13 bases sitting between them. CDR3 region: CASSQLRGVATNEKLFF. CDR3 in DNA: TGCGCCAGCAGCCAACTACGAGGGGTTGCAACTAATGAAAAACTGTTTTTT.

Many counts were recorded for this clonotype. The rearrangement uses TRBV7-8 and TRBJ2-2; D is tentatively TRBD1 or TRBD2 (5 bases each). V was trimmed by 0 bases and J by 5 bases, leaving 16 bases between them. CDR1 and CDR2 from the germline V gene are SGHVS and FQNEAQ. CDR3 size: 17 residues. DNA of the CDR3: TGTGCCAGCAGCTTAGCGCCCAAGGGGCGGAGGACCGGGGAGCTGTTTTTT. It encodes CASSLAPKGRRTGELFF.

This clonotype has a handful of counts. This chain connects TRBV7-2 to TRBJ2-7; possibly TRBD2 for D (5 bases). CDR1 SGHTA and CDR2 FQGNSA come from the germline V gene. V shed 0 bases and J shed 5 bases, with 14 bases lying between them. The CDR3 is 15 residues long. Here the CDR3 DNA reads TGTGCCAGCAGCTTAGCGGGAGAAGCATCACACGAGCAGTACGTC. Its translation is CASSLAGEASHEQYV.

The chain recombines TRBV12-5 with TRBJ1-1; the match to TRBD1 covers 7 bases. V lost 1 base, J lost 8 bases, and 7 bases stayed unmatched. This CDR3 spans 14 amino acids. Per germline, CDR1 LGHNT and CDR2 FRNRAP. CDR3 residues: CASGLAGQTIEAFF. CDR3 DNA: TGTGCTAGTGGTTTGGCGGGACAGACCATAGAAGCTTTCTTT. Based on the CDR3 plus reference TRBV12-5 and TRBJ1-1, the full variable domain is DARVTQTPRHKVTEMGQEVTMRCQPILGHNTVFWYRQTMMQGLELLAYFRNRAPLDDSGMPKDRFSAEMPDATLATLKIQPSEPRDSAVYFCASGLAGQTIEAFFGQGTRLTVV.

The table lists this clonotype with a few counts. The chain couples TRBV6-5 to TRBJ2-1, with 11 bases identical to TRBD1. J lost 7 bases, V lost 5 bases, and 7 bases had no gene match. CDR3 length: 15 amino acids. Germline-derived CDR1 and CDR2 are MNHEY and SVGAGI. The CDR3, as DNA: TGTGCCAGCAGTACACCGGGACAGGGGGGGAATGAGCAGTTCTTC. Amino acid sequence: CASSTPGQGGNEQFF.

In this sample, this clonotype turned up a few times. V and J are TRBV5-6 and TRBJ1-6; D is unresolved. The CDR3 sequence is 14 residues long. Germline values: CDR1 SGHDT, CDR2 YYEEEE. The V gene lost 2 bases and the J gene lost 6 bases, with 9 bases spanning the gap. CDR3 in amino acids: CASSFGQANSPLHF. The DNA for the CDR3 is TGTGCCAGCAGCTTCGGGCAGGCTAATTCACCCCTCCACTTT.

This clonotype was counted a few times. V and J are TRBV12-3 or TRBV12-4 and TRBJ1-5, with D uncertain. The V end was cut by 6 bases, the J end by 2 bases, with 11 bases between. The CDR3 loop spans 14 amino acids. This chain's CDR3 is CASSQDHGNQPQHF. The CDR3 DNA is TGTGCCAGCAGCCAAGACCACGGCAATCAGCCCCAGCATTTT.

This sequence joins TRBV4-1 and TRBJ1-2; D gene uncertain. The germline V and J ends were trimmed by 1 base and 8 bases, with 17 bases remaining between them. Germline CDR1 is MGHRA and CDR2 is YSYEKL. The CDR3 is 15 residues long. The CDR3 is CASSQVLDEARGYTF. As DNA, the CDR3 is TGCGCCAGCAGCCAAGTTCTGGACGAGGCTCGAGGCTACACCTTC.

The V and J genes are TRBV23-1 and TRBJ2-3, with TRBD1 identical over 9 bases. TRBV23-1 is an ORF, and what it does is uncertain. This CDR3 contains 14 residues. Losses at the gene ends were 5 bases for V and 6 bases for J; bases not matched to a gene: 6. In nucleotides, the CDR3 is TGCGCCAGCAGTGGGGACAGGGTGTTTGATACGCAGTATTTT. Translated, it gives CASSGDRVFDTQYF.

This clonotype appeared many times. The chain combines TRBV7-2 with TRBJ2-3; 11 bases are shared with TRBD2. The CDR3 extends over 17 amino acids. Germline lookup yields CDR1 SGHTA and CDR2 FQGNSA. With V trimmed by 5 bases and J by 2 bases, 9 bases remained unmatched. The CDR3, as DNA: TGTGCCAGCAGCCACTGGAGGACTAGCGGGTACACAGATACGCAGTATTTT. Its protein product is CASSHWRTSGYTDTQYF.

This chain links TRBV19 with TRBJ1-1; 7 bases agree with TRBD1. Losses at the gene ends were 3 bases for V and 6 bases for J; bases not matched to a gene: 10. Germline V gives CDR1 LNHDA, CDR2 SQIVND (reference sequence). CDR3 length: 15 amino acids. The DNA for the CDR3 is TGTGCCAGTAGTATCTCGGACAGGTTTTTGCCTGAAGCTTTCTTT. This translates into CASSISDRFLPEAFF.

This chain joins TRBV6-2 or TRBV6-3 and TRBJ2-7, with D possibly being TRBD2 (6 bases). The germline V and J ends were trimmed by 5 bases and 3 bases, with 14 bases remaining between them. The CDR3 length is 14 residues. CDR1 MNHEY and CDR2 SVGEGT come from the germline V gene. CDR3 nucleotides: TGTGCCAGCAGTAACCCGGGACTGGTCTACGAGCAGTACGTC. Residues: CASSNPGLVYEQYV.

The rearrangement links TRBV5-6 to TRBJ2-7; D is ambiguous. Trimming cost V 1 base and J 7 bases, with 9 bases left between them. The germline gives CDR1 SGHDT, CDR2 YYEEEE. The CDR3 runs 12 residues. Here the CDR3 DNA reads TGTGCCAGCAGCTTGCGAGGAAGAGAGCAGTACGTC. This translates into CASSLRGREQYV.

The chain recombines TRBV7-8 with TRBJ1-5; no clear D. CDR1 is SGHVS, CDR2 FQNEAQ, per germline. The CDR3 is made up of 12 amino acids. The V end lost 5 bases, the J end lost 7 bases, and 9 bases lay between the germline ends. The CDR3 reads CASSQPGQPQHF. The CDR3, as DNA: TGTGCCAGCAGCCAACCTGGGCAGCCCCAGCATTTT.